This TCR beta chain was recovered during a study of neoadjuvant anti-PD-1 for oral cavity cancer. Background on the study: Around day 43, patients without progression received a fourth nivolumab dose before surgery.

This clone was observed a handful of times. Sample time point: after neoadjuvant nivolumab, at surgical resection. The patients had HPV-negative, locally advanced oral cavity squamous cell carcinoma. Most PBMC samples had approximately 470 ng input DNA in six replicates. Sequencing was performed with immunoSEQ multiplex PCR; in TCRdb, only in-frame clones are kept and a portion is missing. The data hold approximately 13,000 clones, with less than 75% observed a single time. The germline V gene has CDR1 SGHAT and CDR2 FQNNGV. V lost 5 bases and J lost 14, with 22 bases in between. The CDR3 has 15 residues.

The chain joins TRBV11-2 to TRBJ1-6; possible D gene TRBD1, 6 bases. The source material was PBMCs, sampled after nivolumab (anti-PD-1) treatment. This sequence was found in a person aged 35-79 years with oral cavity squamous cell carcinoma. This CDR3 is CASSPLRGPLRALHF. CDR3 sequence (DNA): TGTGCCAGCAGCCCGCTCCGGGGGCCTCTTAGGGCCCTCCACTTT.